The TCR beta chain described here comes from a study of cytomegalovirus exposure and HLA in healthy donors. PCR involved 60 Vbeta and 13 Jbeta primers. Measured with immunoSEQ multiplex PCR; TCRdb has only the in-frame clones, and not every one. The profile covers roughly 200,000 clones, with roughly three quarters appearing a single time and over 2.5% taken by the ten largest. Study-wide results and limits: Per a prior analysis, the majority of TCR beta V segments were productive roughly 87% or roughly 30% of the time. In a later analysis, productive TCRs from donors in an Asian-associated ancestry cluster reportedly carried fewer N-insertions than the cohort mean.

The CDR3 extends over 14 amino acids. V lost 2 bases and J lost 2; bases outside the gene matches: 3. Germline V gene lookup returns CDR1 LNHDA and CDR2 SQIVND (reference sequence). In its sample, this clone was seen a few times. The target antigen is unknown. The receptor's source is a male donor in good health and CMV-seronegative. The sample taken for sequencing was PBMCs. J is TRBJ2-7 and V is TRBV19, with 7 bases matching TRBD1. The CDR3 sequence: CASSIRTGAYEQYF. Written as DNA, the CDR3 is TGTGCCAGTAGTATACGAACAGGGGCCTACGAGCAGTACTTC. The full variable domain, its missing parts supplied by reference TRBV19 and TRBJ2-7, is DGGITQSPKYLFRKEGQNVTLSCEQNLNHDAMYWYRQDPGQGLRLIYYSQIVNDFQKGDIAEGYSVSREKKESFPLTVTSAQKNPTAFYLCASSIRTGAYEQYFGPGTRLTVT.